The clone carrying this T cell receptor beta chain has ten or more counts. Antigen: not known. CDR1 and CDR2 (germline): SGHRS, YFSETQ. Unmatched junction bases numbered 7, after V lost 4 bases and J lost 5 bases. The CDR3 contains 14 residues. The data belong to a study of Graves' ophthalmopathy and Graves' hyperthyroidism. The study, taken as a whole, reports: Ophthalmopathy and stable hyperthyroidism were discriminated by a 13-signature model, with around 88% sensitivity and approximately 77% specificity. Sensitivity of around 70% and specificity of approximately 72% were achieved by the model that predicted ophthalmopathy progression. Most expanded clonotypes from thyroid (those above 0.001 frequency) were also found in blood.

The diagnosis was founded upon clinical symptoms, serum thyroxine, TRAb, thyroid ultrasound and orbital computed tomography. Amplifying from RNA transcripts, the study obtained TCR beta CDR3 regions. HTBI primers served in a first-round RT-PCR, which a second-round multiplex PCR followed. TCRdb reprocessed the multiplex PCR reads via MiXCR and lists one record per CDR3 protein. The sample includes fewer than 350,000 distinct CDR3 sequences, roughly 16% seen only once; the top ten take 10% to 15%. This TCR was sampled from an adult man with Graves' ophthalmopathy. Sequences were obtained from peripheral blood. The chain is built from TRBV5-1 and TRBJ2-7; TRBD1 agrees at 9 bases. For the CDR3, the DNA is TGCGCCAGCAGCCGGGACAGGGATCGCAACGAGCAGTACTTC. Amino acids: CASSRDRDRNEQYF.